This entry lists 12 T cell receptor beta chains sequenced from one sample in a study of cytomegalovirus exposure and HLA in healthy donors. 60 Vbeta and 13 Jbeta primers were used in PCR. TCRdb keeps only in-frame clones here, not all; method: immunoSEQ multiplex PCR. The sample holds more than 110,000 clones, about 78% seen once. Sequenced: PBMCs. These receptors all stem from a man aged 35 to 55 in good health and CMV-seropositive.

The genes are TRBV5-1 and TRBJ2-1; the D gene is possibly TRBD1 (6 bases). The CDR3 consists of 14 residues. CDR1 and CDR2 from the germline V gene are SGHRS and YFSETQ. V dropped 2 bases and J dropped 12 bases, with 18 bases sitting between them. The CDR3 sequence: CASSLVVGGAGQFF. CDR3 nucleotide sequence: TGCGCCAGCAGCTTAGTGGTTGGGGGCGCTGGGCAGTTCTTC.

The rearrangement joins TRBV12-5 to TRBJ2-7, with D unclear. Germline V gene sequence: CDR1 LGHNT, CDR2 FRNRAP. V lost 3 bases and J 0 bases, leaving 6 bases between the germline ends. This CDR3 comprises 13 residues. This CDR3 is CASGFLSSYEQYF. In nucleotides, the CDR3 is TGTGCTAGTGGTTTTCTTAGCTCCTACGAGCAGTACTTC.

The V call is TRBV5-1, the J call TRBJ1-2; 11 bases match TRBD1. Germline V gives CDR1 SGHRS, CDR2 YFSETQ. This CDR3 has 13 amino acids. Trimming removed 3 bases from V and 13 bases from J; junction bases left unmatched: 8. The CDR3 loop is CASSSGTGGPFTF. DNA for the CDR3: TGCGCCAGCAGCTCCGGGACAGGGGGACCTTTCACCTTC.

A few counts support this clone. The same CDR3 also results from other DNA sequences found in this sample. This sequence joins TRBV9 and TRBJ2-7; tentative D call: TRBD2 (6 bases). Germline V gives CDR1 SGDLS, CDR2 YYNGEE. CDR3 length: 14 amino acids. Trimming pared 0 bases from V and 1 base from J, leaving 8 bases between. The CDR3 sequence: CASSVAGESYEQYF. CDR3 nucleotide sequence: TGTGCCAGCAGCGTAGCGGGAGAATCCTACGAGCAGTACTTC. Full variable domain (remainder filled in from reference TRBV9 and TRBJ2-7): DSGVTQTPKHLITATGQRVTLRCSPRSGDLSVYWYQQSLDQGLQFLIQYYNGEERAKGNILERFSAQQFPDLHSELNLSSLELGDSALYFCASSVAGESYEQYFGPGTRLTVT.

V usage is TRBV5-1 and J usage is TRBJ2-1; no clear D gene. This CDR3 is 12 amino acids long. The ends were cut back, 0 bases at V and 8 bases at J, with 6 bases in the middle. Per germline, CDR1 SGHRS and CDR2 YFSETQ. This chain's CDR3 is CASSLGGYEQFF. CDR3 DNA sequence: TGCGCCAGCAGCTTGGGTGGCTATGAGCAGTTCTTC.

The chain joins TRBV30 to TRBJ2-1, with 7 bases lining up with TRBD2. V dropped 2 bases and J dropped 3; count of bases not matched to a gene: 10. The CDR3 length is 16 residues. The germline V gene encodes CDR1 GTSNPN and CDR2 SVGIG (reference sequence). The CDR3 here is CAWSPLWEGFYNEQFF. In DNA, the CDR3 is TGTGCCTGGAGTCCTTTGTGGGAGGGATTCTACAATGAGCAGTTCTTC.

There are a few counts of this clone. This CDR3 is CASSPRQIMNTEAFF. In nucleotides, the CDR3 is TGTGCCAGCAGCCCCCGACAGATAATGAACACTGAAGCTTTCTTT. The gene calls are TRBV7-9 and TRBJ1-1, with a tentative D call TRBD1 (5 bases). This CDR3 comprises 15 residues. The V end was cut by 5 bases, the J end by 0 bases, with 13 bases between. The germline gives CDR1 SEHNR, CDR2 FQNEAQ (reference sequence).

This chain connects TRBV9 to TRBJ2-5; D might be TRBD1 (6 bases). The length of the CDR3 is 14 residues. Germline CDR1 SGDLS, CDR2 YYNGEE. V was cut by 3 bases and J by 5 bases, with 14 bases left in between. The CDR3 nucleotides are TGTGCCAGCAGCGCCTCCCAGGGGAAGGAGACCCAGTACTTC. Amino acids: CASSASQGKETQYF.

Comments on this clone: A read error may account for a junction end that differs from germline. This CDR3 reads CASSLRDRGPYEQYF. DNA of the CDR3: TGTGCTAGCAGCTTGCGGGACAGGGGCCCCTACGAGCAGTACTTC. The V and J genes are TRBV7-7 and TRBJ2-7; 10 bases line up with TRBD1. Per germline, CDR1 SSHAT and CDR2 FNYEAQ (reference sequence). This CDR3 has 15 amino acids.

The chain carries TRBV19 and TRBJ1-4; tentative D call: TRBD1 (6 bases). V was trimmed by 3 bases and J by 7 bases, leaving 12 bases between them. Germline values: CDR1 LNHDA, CDR2 SQIVND (reference sequence). CDR3 length: 14 residues. CDR3 loop: CASSIVQGREKLFF. CDR3 DNA: TGTGCCAGTAGTATTGTCCAGGGGCGTGAAAAACTGTTTTTT.

The genes are TRBV5-5 and TRBJ1-5; 9 bases fit TRBD1. The CDR3 consists of 17 residues. J was trimmed by 7 bases and V by 3 bases; bases with no gene match: 14. Germline-derived CDR1 and CDR2 are SGHKS and YYEKEE (reference sequence). The CDR3 here is CASSWGLTGGEGQPQHF. In nucleotides, the CDR3 is TGTGCCAGCAGCTGGGGCCTGACAGGGGGAGAGGGGCAGCCCCAGCATTTT.

V is TRBV6-6 and J is TRBJ1-3, with D perhaps TRBD1 (6 bases). Trimming shortened V by 5 bases and J by 2 bases, and 10 bases separated the two germline ends. Per the germline V gene, CDR1 is MNHNY and CDR2 is SVGAGI (reference sequence). The CDR3 is 14 amino acids. The CDR3 bases are TGTGCCAGCAGTCGGACAGACCCTGGAAACACCATATATTTT. The encoded protein is CASSRTDPGNTIYF.